Included here is one T cell receptor (beta chain) sequence, with context. V shed 4 bases, J shed 3 bases, and the junction held 11 bases outside the gene matches. The CDR3 length is 17 residues. The germline V gene has CDR1 KGHSH and CDR2 LQKENI. Assay used: immunoSEQ multiplex PCR; TCRdb lists only in-frame clones, some missing. The data show roughly 34,000 clones, with approximately 91% seen just once and 3.5% to 5.5% held by the top ten. This sample was taken from a study of T cell changes during pregnancy in multiple sclerosis. The chain carries TRBV18 and TRBJ2-4; 8 bases match TRBD2. The TCR sequence derives from a female donor in good health, enrolled as a control in a pregnancy study. The sample here was peripheral blood, taken in the second trimester of pregnancy. The CDR3 protein is CASSRGLGEGGKNIQYF. CDR3 nucleotides: TGTGCCAGCTCACGGGGACTAGGGGAAGGAGGCAAAAACATTCAGTACTTC.